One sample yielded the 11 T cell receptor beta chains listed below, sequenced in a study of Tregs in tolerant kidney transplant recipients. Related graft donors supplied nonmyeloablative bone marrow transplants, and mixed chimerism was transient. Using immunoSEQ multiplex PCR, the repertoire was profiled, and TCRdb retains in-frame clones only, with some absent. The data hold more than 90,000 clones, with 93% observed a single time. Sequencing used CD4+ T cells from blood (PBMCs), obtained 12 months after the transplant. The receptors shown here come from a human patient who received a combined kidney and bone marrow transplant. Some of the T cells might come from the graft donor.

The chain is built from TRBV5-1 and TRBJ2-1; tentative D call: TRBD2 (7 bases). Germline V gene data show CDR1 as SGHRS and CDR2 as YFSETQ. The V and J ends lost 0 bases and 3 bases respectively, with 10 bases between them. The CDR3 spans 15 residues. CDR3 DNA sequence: TGCGCCAGCAGCTTGGTGGGGGGGCTCTACAATGAGCAGTTCTTC. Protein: CASSLVGGLYNEQFF.

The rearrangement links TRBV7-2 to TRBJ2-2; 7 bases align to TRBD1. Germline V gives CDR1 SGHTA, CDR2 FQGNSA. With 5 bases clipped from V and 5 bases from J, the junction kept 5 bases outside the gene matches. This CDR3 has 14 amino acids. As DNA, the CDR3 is TGTGCCAGCAGCCCGGACAGGCTGACCGGGGAGCTGTTTTTT. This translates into CASSPDRLTGELFF.

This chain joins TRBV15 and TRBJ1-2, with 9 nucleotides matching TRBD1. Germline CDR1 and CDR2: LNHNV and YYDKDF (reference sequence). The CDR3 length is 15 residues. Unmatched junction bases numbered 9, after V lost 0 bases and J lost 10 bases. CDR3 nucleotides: TGTGCCACCAGCAGAGAGGTCGACAGGGGGAATATCTACACCTTC. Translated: CATSREVDRGNIYTF.

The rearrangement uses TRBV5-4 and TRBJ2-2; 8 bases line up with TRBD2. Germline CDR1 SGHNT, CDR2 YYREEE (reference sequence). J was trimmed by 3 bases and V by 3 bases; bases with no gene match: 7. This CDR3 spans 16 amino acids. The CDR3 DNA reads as TGTGCCAGCAGCTCCTTGACTAGCGCGGACACCGGGGAGCTGTTTTTT. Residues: CASSSLTSADTGELFF.

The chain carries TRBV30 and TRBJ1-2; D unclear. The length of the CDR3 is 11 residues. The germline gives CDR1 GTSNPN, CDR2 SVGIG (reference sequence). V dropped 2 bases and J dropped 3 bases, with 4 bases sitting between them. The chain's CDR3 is CAWSLYYGYTF. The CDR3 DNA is TGTGCCTGGAGTCTATACTATGGCTACACCTTC.

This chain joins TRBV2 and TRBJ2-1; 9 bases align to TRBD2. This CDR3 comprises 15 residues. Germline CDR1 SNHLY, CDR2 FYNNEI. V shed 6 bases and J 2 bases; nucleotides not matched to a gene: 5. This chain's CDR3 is CASRTAGGPYNEQFF. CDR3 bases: TGTGCCAGCAGAACAGCGGGAGGTCCCTACAATGAGCAGTTCTTC.

The CDR3 here is CASTLGQGARGEQYF. In DNA, the CDR3 is TGTGCCAGCACTCTGGGACAGGGGGCTCGGGGCGAGCAGTACTTC. The chain recombines TRBV6-6 with TRBJ2-7; 12 bases align to TRBD1. After removal of 7 bases from V and 6 bases from J, the junction contained 10 bases not matched to a gene. The germline CDR1 and CDR2 sequences are MNHNY and SVGAGI (reference sequence). This CDR3 is 15 amino acids long.

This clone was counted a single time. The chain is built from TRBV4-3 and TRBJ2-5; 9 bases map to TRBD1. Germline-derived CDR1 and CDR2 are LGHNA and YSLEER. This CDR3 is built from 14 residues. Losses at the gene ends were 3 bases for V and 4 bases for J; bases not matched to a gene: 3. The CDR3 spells CASSQHRGLETQYF. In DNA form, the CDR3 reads TGCGCCAGCAGCCAGCACAGGGGGCTAGAGACCCAGTACTTC.

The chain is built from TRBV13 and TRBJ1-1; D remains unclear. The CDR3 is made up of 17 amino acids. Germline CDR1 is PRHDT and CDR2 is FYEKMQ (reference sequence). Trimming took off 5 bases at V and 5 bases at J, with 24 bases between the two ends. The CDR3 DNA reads TGTGCCAGCAGCCCACCTATTGGACGGACGCGGGATACTGAAGCTTTCTTT. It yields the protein CASSPPIGRTRDTEAFF.

CDR3 sequence reads: CASSVSGLWEQFF. The CDR3 nucleotides read TGTGCCAGCAGTGTTTCAGGGCTTTGGGAGCAGTTCTTC. The gene calls are TRBV2 and TRBJ2-1; D is possibly TRBD1 (5 bases). This CDR3 spans 13 amino acids. Germline CDR1 SNHLY, CDR2 FYNNEI. V dropped 4 bases and J dropped 10 bases, with 14 bases sitting between them.

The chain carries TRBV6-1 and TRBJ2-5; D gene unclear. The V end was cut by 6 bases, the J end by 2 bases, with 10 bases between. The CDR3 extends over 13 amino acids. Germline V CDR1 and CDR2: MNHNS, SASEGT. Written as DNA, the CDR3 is TGTGCCAGCAGGTGGGCTTTACAAGAGACCCAGTACTTC. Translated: CASRWALQETQYF.